What follows are 20 T cell receptor beta chains derived from one specimen sequenced in a study of blood T cells in healthy people across ages. The second PCR ran roughly 6 to 11 cycles with a sample-barcoded 5' primer and J-beta primers. TCRdb re-called the 5' RACE reads with MiXCR, one entry per CDR3 protein. The table includes roughly 1.9 million distinct CDR3 sequences, about two fifths detected once. The sequenced material came from blood. The receptors originated from a human donor in good health.

The chain has TRBV3-1 and TRBJ2-7; the match to TRBD1 covers 8 bases. Looked up from germline, CDR1 is LGHDT and CDR2 is YNNKEL (reference sequence). The CDR3 has 15 amino acids. The junction had 8 bases not matched to a gene; V was cut back by 5 bases and J by 2 bases. CDR3 amino acids: CASSDRGQGTYEQYF. The CDR3, as DNA: TGTGCCAGCAGCGACCGTGGACAGGGAACCTACGAGCAGTACTTC.

The table lists this clonotype with a few counts. The chain carries TRBV29-1 and TRBJ2-3; 7 bases align to TRBD2. Unmatched junction bases numbered 7, after V lost 4 bases and J lost 0 bases. Germline CDR1 reads SQVTM; CDR2 reads ANQGSEA. This CDR3 spans 15 amino acids. CDR3 nucleotide sequence: TGCAGCGTTGTAACCGGGGACTACAGCACAGATACGCAGTATTTT. Residues: CSVVTGDYSTDTQYF.

The table lists this clonotype with many counts. V is TRBV6-4 and J is TRBJ1-2; no clear D. This CDR3 region has 11 residues. Trimming pared 10 bases from V and 7 bases from J, leaving 13 bases between. Per germline, CDR1 MRHNA and CDR2 SNTAGT. The CDR3 loop reads CATKGTSGYTF. The CDR3 DNA reads as TGTGCCACCAAGGGTACTTCTGGCTACACCTTC.

This chain connects TRBV6-6 to TRBJ2-1; D is unresolved. V gave up 3 bases and J gave up 10 bases, with 10 bases separating them. CDR3 size: 12 residues. CDR1 and CDR2 (germline): MNHNY, SVGAGI (reference sequence). CDR3 residues: CASSYTGREQFF. Written as DNA, the CDR3 is TGTGCCAGCAGTTATACTGGGCGGGAGCAGTTCTTC.

The rearrangement joins TRBV29-1 to TRBJ1-1; D remains unclear. The germline gives CDR1 SQVTM, CDR2 ANQGSEA. The CDR3 length is 12 residues. Trimming left V 7 bases short and J 1 base short, with 10 bases between. CDR3 coding DNA: TGCAGCGCCCCCGGGCCGAACACTGAAGCTTTCTTT. The encoded protein is CSAPGPNTEAFF.

The J gene is TRBJ2-3, the V gene TRBV14; D is unclear. The CDR3 length is 13 residues. V shed 3 bases and J shed 6 bases, with 10 bases lying between them. Looked up from germline, CDR1 is SGHDN and CDR2 is FVKESK. The CDR3 loop is CASSQNPPDTQYF. The DNA for the CDR3 is TGTGCCAGCAGCCAGAACCCGCCGGATACGCAGTATTTT.

The rearrangement uses TRBV5-1 and TRBJ1-6, with a tentative D call TRBD1 (5 bases). Germline V gene sequence: CDR1 SGHRS, CDR2 YFSETQ. V gave up 6 bases and J gave up 6 bases, with 19 bases separating them. The CDR3 loop spans 16 amino acids. The CDR3 sequence: CASTRQPSSGNSPLHF. The CDR3 bases are TGCGCCAGCACCAGACAGCCCTCATCGGGTAATTCACCCCTCCACTTT. Full variable domain (outside the CDR3, taken from reference TRBV5-1 and TRBJ1-6): KAGVTQTPRYLIKTRGQQVTLSCSPISGHRSVSWYQQTPGQGLQFLFEYFSETQRNKGNFPGRFSGRQFSNSRSEMNVSTLELGDSALYLCASTRQPSSGNSPLHFGNGTRLTVT.

The chain links TRBV7-2 to TRBJ1-1; tentative D call: TRBD1 (5 bases). The CDR3 is 13 amino acids. The V gene's germline CDR1 is SGHTA and CDR2 FQGNSA. Between the trimmed V and J ends, which lost 8 bases and 9 bases, there was a span of 19 bases. The DNA for the CDR3 is TGTGCCAGCGCTCAGGCTGGGACCAGAAAAGCTTTCTTT. It specifies CASAQAGTRKAFF.

The genes are TRBV3-1 and TRBJ2-7; tentatively, D is TRBD1 or TRBD2 (6 bases each). This CDR3 contains 13 residues. The V end was cut by 5 bases, the J end by 2 bases, with 10 bases between. CDR1 and CDR2 from the germline V gene are LGHDT and YNNKEL (reference sequence). The CDR3 bases are TGTGCCAGCAGCGCGCGGGACACCTACGAGCAGTACTTC. This translates into CASSARDTYEQYF.

This clonotype was counted only a few times. The chain combines TRBV28 with TRBJ2-7; the D is unclear. Trimming shortened V by 8 bases and J by 0 bases, and 14 bases separated the two germline ends. The CDR3 consists of 14 residues. CDR1 is MDHEN, CDR2 SYDVKM, per germline. CDR3: CASPTTRSSYEQYF. The CDR3 DNA reads TGTGCCAGCCCTACCACCAGGTCCTCCTACGAGCAGTACTTC. Using reference TRBV28 and TRBJ2-7 for the parts outside the CDR3, the full variable domain is DVKVTQSSRYLVKRTGEKVFLECVQDMDHENMFWYRQDPGLGLRLIYFSYDVKMKEKGDIPEGYSVSREKKERFSLILESASTNQTSMYLCASPTTRSSYEQYFGPGTRLTVT.

This clonotype was seen repeatedly, ten times or more. The chain couples TRBV4-3 to TRBJ2-7; D might be TRBD2 (5 bases). Germline-derived CDR1 and CDR2 are LGHNA and YSLEER. The CDR3 totals 15 residues. Trimming cost V 4 bases and J 0 bases, with 13 bases left between them. CDR3 nucleotides: TGCGCCAGCAGCCCATACCTTGGGAGCTCCTACGAGCAGTACTTC. This encodes CASSPYLGSSYEQYF.

J is TRBJ2-7 and V is TRBV7-6, with D possibly matching TRBD1 (5 bases). V lost 5 bases and J lost 5, with 16 bases in between. The CDR3 is 14 amino acids. The germline gives CDR1 SGHVS, CDR2 FNYEAQ. CDR3 DNA sequence: TGTGCCAGCAGCGTCGACAGATCGCCCAACGAGCAGTACTTC. It yields the protein CASSVDRSPNEQYF.

This clonotype appeared once. A clone one base away is much larger, so this may be a read error. This CDR3 reads CSVEEQGREGYEQYF. The DNA for the CDR3 is TGCAGCGTTGAAGAGCAGGGCAGGGAGGGATACGAGCAGTACTTC. The chain recombines TRBV29-1 with TRBJ2-7; 7 bases align to TRBD2. The V gene's germline CDR1 is SQVTM and CDR2 ANQGSEA. The CDR3 covers 15 residues. V lost 0 bases, J lost 4 bases, and 9 bases stayed unmatched.

This clonotype was detected only a few times. The chain combines TRBV5-5 with TRBJ2-1; TRBD2 matches 8 bases. The CDR3 spans 17 residues. From germline, CDR1 is SGHKS and CDR2 YYEKEE (reference sequence). V was clipped by 0 bases and J by 2 bases; unmatched bases: 7. For the CDR3, the DNA is TGTGCCAGCAGCTTGGTTGGAACGGGGGGGACCTACAATGAGCAGTTCTTC. Its translation is CASSLVGTGGTYNEQFF.

The CDR3 sequence is CSVGGGLIGMNTEAFF. The CDR3 DNA sequence: TGCAGCGTTGGCGGGGGGCTGATTGGAATGAACACTGAAGCTTTCTTT. The chain employs TRBV29-1 and TRBJ1-1; D may be TRBD1 (6 bases). The V gene lost 4 bases and the J gene lost 0 bases, with 18 bases spanning the gap. Germline-derived CDR1 and CDR2 are SQVTM and ANQGSEA. The length of the CDR3 is 16 residues.

The CDR3: CASSQPSGRVTGELFF. The CDR3 nucleotides are TGTGCCAGCTCACAGCCTAGCGGGCGGGTCACCGGGGAGCTGTTTTTT. The gene calls are TRBV18 and TRBJ2-2, with 8 nucleotides matching TRBD2. Germline CDR1 and CDR2: KGHSH and LQKENI. J was trimmed by 4 bases and V by 4 bases; bases with no gene match: 8. The length of the CDR3 is 16 residues.

The chain joins TRBV12-3 or TRBV12-4 to TRBJ1-5; 7 bases fit TRBD1. With V trimmed by 2 bases and J by 6 bases, 4 bases remained unmatched. This CDR3 spans 14 amino acids. DNA of the CDR3: TGTGCCAGCAGTTTACGGGCAGGGGGTCAGCCCCAGCATTTT. Its translation: CASSLRAGGQPQHF.

The genes are TRBV10-3 and TRBJ1-2; 9 bases are a match to TRBD1. There are 16 residues in the CDR3. Trimming at V came to 2 bases and at J to 4 bases, leaving 8 bases not matched to a gene. Germline V gene data show CDR1 as ENHRY and CDR2 as SYGVKD. The CDR3 DNA reads as TGTGCCATCAGTGAGCTCTTCTCGGGACAGGGCTATGGCTACACCTTC. Translated: CAISELFSGQGYGYTF.

The chain joins TRBV20-1 to TRBJ1-1; D unclear. The CDR3 length is 13 residues. V lost 5 bases and J 0 bases, leaving 10 bases between the germline ends. The germline gives CDR1 DFQATT, CDR2 SNEGSKA (reference sequence). In DNA form, the CDR3 reads TGCAGTGCTGGTTTTGGCATGAACACTGAAGCTTTCTTT. This gives the protein CSAGFGMNTEAFF.

This clonotype was picked up a small number of times. The chain couples TRBV29-1 to TRBJ2-4; the D gene is possibly TRBD1 (5 bases). The J call may be wrong; the DNA end is better matched by TRBJ2-7. Germline V gene data show CDR1 as SQVTM and CDR2 as ANQGSEA. There are 12 residues in the CDR3. DNA for the CDR3: TGCAGCGTTGAGAAGGGGAAATACGAGCAGTACTTC. Translated, it gives CSVEKGKYEQYF.